The 17 T cell receptor beta chains given below trace back to one sample, sequenced in a study of T cell repertoires in Merkel cell carcinoma. Method: immunoSEQ multiplex PCR; TCRdb's copy keeps in-frame clones and lacks some. The sample has more than 12,000 clones; under 85% are singletons. The specimen was tumor tissue. The source is an adult with Merkel cell carcinoma.

In its sample, this clone is medium-sized. V usage is TRBV5-6 and J usage is TRBJ2-3, with no clear D. The germline V and J ends were trimmed by 0 bases and 0 bases, with 14 bases remaining between them. The germline CDR1 and CDR2 sequences are SGHDT and YYEEEE. This CDR3 has 17 residues. This CDR3 is CASSLGVRSTSTDTQYF. In DNA form, the CDR3 reads TGTGCCAGCAGCTTGGGGGTCCGGAGCACTAGCACAGATACGCAGTATTTT.

In DNA, the CDR3 is TGTGCCAGCAGCTTGCTGAGCACCGGGGAGCTGTTTTTT. It specifies CASSLLSTGELFF. The chain has TRBV7-2 and TRBJ2-2; the D is unclear. This CDR3 spans 13 amino acids. Germline V CDR1 and CDR2: SGHTA, FQGNSA. V lost 3 bases, J lost 4 bases, and 6 bases lay in between.

V gene TRBV7-6 combines with J gene TRBJ1-1, with D uncertain. The length of the CDR3 is 15 residues. Germline CDR1 and CDR2: SGHVS and FNYEAQ. Trimming left V 2 bases short and J 1 base short, with 11 bases between. The CDR3 reads CASSLYGGTNTEAFF. The DNA of the CDR3 is TGTGCCAGCAGCTTATATGGCGGTACGAACACTGAAGCTTTCTTT.

The gene calls are TRBV5-1 and TRBJ1-1; D uncertain. Germline assignment: CDR1 SGHRS and CDR2 YFSETQ. CDR3 size: 14 residues. Trimming cost V 2 bases and J 0 bases, with 8 bases left between them. CDR3 residues: CASSFKDMNTEAFF. CDR3 bases: TGCGCCAGCAGCTTTAAAGACATGAACACTGAAGCTTTCTTT.

The CDR3 bases are TGTGCCAGCAGTGACTTCTACGAGCAGTACTTC. This codes for CASSDFYEQYF. The V and J genes are TRBV6-2 or TRBV6-3 and TRBJ2-7; no reliable D call. V was shortened by 5 bases and J by 3 bases, with 5 bases between the two germline ends. The CDR3 sequence is 11 residues long. CDR1 is MNHEY, CDR2 SVGEGT, per germline.

The chain couples TRBV5-1 to TRBJ1-4; 9 nucleotides match TRBD1. CDR3 length: 15 residues. V shed 4 bases, J shed 7 bases, and the junction held 8 bases outside the gene matches. CDR1 is SGHRS, CDR2 YFSETQ, per germline. CDR3 amino acids: CASSLQGQGFEKLFF. For the CDR3, the DNA is TGCGCCAGCAGCCTCCAAGGACAGGGGTTTGAAAAACTGTTTTTT.

CDR3 DNA sequence: TGTGCCATCAGTGAGTCGAGGGCTGGGGCCAACGTCCTGACTTTC. Translated, it gives CAISESRAGANVLTF. The V and J genes are TRBV10-3 and TRBJ2-6, with D perhaps TRBD2 (5 bases). In germline, CDR1 is ENHRY, CDR2 SYGVKD. The CDR3 totals 15 residues. Between the trimmed V and J ends, which lost 0 bases and 2 bases, there was a span of 5 bases.

The chain links TRBV5-1 to TRBJ2-3; TRBD2 agrees at 11 bases. V gave up 6 bases and J gave up 0 bases; unmatched junction bases: 9. Germline assignment: CDR1 SGHRS and CDR2 YFSETQ. The CDR3 is made up of 17 amino acids. The CDR3 DNA reads as TGCGCCAGCAATCAATTAGCGGGAGGGGTTAGCACAGATACGCAGTATTTT. Translation gives CASNQLAGGVSTDTQYF. The full variable domain, with the rest looked up from reference TRBV5-1 and TRBJ2-3, is KAGVTQTPRYLIKTRGQQVTLSCSPISGHRSVSWYQQTPGQGLQFLFEYFSETQRNKGNFPGRFSGRQFSNSRSEMNVSTLELGDSALYLCASNQLAGGVSTDTQYFGPGTRLTVL.

The chain employs TRBV12-3 or TRBV12-4 and TRBJ1-1, with unresolved D. V lost 3 bases to trimming and J lost 7 bases, with 12 bases between them. There are 13 residues in the CDR3. Here the CDR3 reads CASSFGIRLEAFF. The CDR3 nucleotides are TGTGCCAGCAGTTTTGGCATCAGGCTTGAAGCTTTCTTT.

V gene TRBV28 combines with J gene TRBJ1-1, with D unresolved. CDR3 size: 14 residues. Trimming cost V 2 bases and J 3 bases, with 10 bases left between them. CDR1 is MDHEN and CDR2 is SYDVKM in the germline V gene. This CDR3 reads CASSLASGYTEAFF. The CDR3 DNA reads as TGTGCCAGCAGTTTAGCATCTGGGTACACTGAAGCTTTCTTT.

This sequence joins TRBV7-6 and TRBJ1-6, with no clear D. CDR3 length equals 14 residues. Germline V gene lookup returns CDR1 SGHVS and CDR2 FNYEAQ. Trimming took 5 bases from V and 10 from J, leaving 15 bases between them. This CDR3 reads CASSPRRDGSPLHF. CDR3 sequence (DNA): TGTGCCAGCAGCCCCCGACGGGATGGGTCACCCCTCCACTTT.

The chain joins TRBV11-3 to TRBJ2-3; D unclear. Trimming removed 5 bases at V and 1 base at J, with 4 bases between. CDR3 length: 12 amino acids. Germline CDR1 and CDR2: SGHNT and YENEEA. CDR3 sequence: CASSLRTDTQYF. In nucleotides, the CDR3 is TGTGCCAGCAGCCTACGCACAGATACGCAGTATTTT.

The chain is built from TRBV19 and TRBJ2-5, with 8 bases identical to TRBD2. The CDR3 totals 14 residues. The germline V gene has CDR1 LNHDA and CDR2 SQIVND (reference sequence). The V segment lost 10 bases and the J segment 5 bases; nucleotides outside the gene matches: 12. The CDR3 nucleotides are TGTGCCACCTCTTCCAGCGGGAGCGCGGAGACCCAGTACTTC. Its protein product is CATSSSGSAETQYF.

The chain has TRBV28 and TRBJ2-5; D is uncertain. The V end was cut by 6 bases, the J end by 4 bases, with 12 bases between. Per the germline V gene, CDR1 is MDHEN and CDR2 is SYDVKM. The CDR3 is 13 amino acids. CDR3 in amino acids: CASSAPATETQYF. In nucleotides, the CDR3 is TGTGCCAGCAGCGCTCCCGCGACAGAGACCCAGTACTTC.

The chain couples TRBV4-3 to TRBJ2-3, with D perhaps TRBD2 (6 bases). Germline assignment: CDR1 LGHNA and CDR2 YSLEER. V was trimmed by 4 bases and J by 2 bases, leaving 19 bases between them. This CDR3 contains 17 residues. This CDR3 is CASSLGVRDFPTDTQYF. The DNA for the CDR3 is TGCGCCAGCAGCCTTGGAGTCCGGGACTTTCCCACAGATACGCAGTATTTT.

The V and J genes are TRBV7-6 and TRBJ1-1; a weak D match, TRBD1 (5 bases). Germline-derived CDR1 and CDR2 are SGHVS and FNYEAQ. Trimming took 1 base from V and 4 from J, leaving 13 bases between them. The CDR3 runs 15 residues. In DNA form, the CDR3 reads TGTGCCAGCAGCTTAGTTGCAGGGTCGAGCACTGAAGCTTTCTTT. It encodes CASSLVAGSSTEAFF.

This clone showed up just once. The rearrangement joins TRBV5-1 to TRBJ1-4, with TRBD1 as a possible D gene (6 bases). V lost 4 bases and J 0 bases, leaving 7 bases between the germline ends. Germline loops: CDR1 SGHRS, CDR2 YFSETQ. CDR3 length: 14 amino acids. The chain's CDR3 is CASSRDTTNEKLFF. DNA of the CDR3: TGCGCCAGCAGCCGGGACACAACTAATGAAAAACTGTTTTTT. The whole variable domain, remainder taken from reference TRBV5-1 and TRBJ1-4, is KAGVTQTPRYLIKTRGQQVTLSCSPISGHRSVSWYQQTPGQGLQFLFEYFSETQRNKGNFPGRFSGRQFSNSRSEMNVSTLELGDSALYLCASSRDTTNEKLFFGSGTQLSVL.